This TCR beta chain was identified in a study of T cell responses to AZD1222 COVID-19 vaccine. Some clones are missing from TCRdb's copy, which holds only in-frame ones; the method was immunoSEQ multiplex PCR. The table has more than 95,000 clones, 80% to 90% seen once. The CDR3 sequence is 13 residues long. The ends were cut back, 3 bases at V and 0 bases at J, with 5 bases in the middle. Germline lookup yields CDR1 ENHRY and CDR2 SYGVKD. General study points: Close to half of spike-specific TCRs reportedly recognize unmutated variant regions.

To note about this clone: What it binds is not known.

The sample was peripheral blood, taken on day 0 of MenACWY control vaccination. The chain joins TRBV10-3 to TRBJ1-1; D unclear. This sequence originates from an adult in good health. The CDR3 nucleotides are TGTGCCATCAGTGATACATTGAACACTGAAGCTTTCTTT. The encoded protein is CAISDTLNTEAFF.